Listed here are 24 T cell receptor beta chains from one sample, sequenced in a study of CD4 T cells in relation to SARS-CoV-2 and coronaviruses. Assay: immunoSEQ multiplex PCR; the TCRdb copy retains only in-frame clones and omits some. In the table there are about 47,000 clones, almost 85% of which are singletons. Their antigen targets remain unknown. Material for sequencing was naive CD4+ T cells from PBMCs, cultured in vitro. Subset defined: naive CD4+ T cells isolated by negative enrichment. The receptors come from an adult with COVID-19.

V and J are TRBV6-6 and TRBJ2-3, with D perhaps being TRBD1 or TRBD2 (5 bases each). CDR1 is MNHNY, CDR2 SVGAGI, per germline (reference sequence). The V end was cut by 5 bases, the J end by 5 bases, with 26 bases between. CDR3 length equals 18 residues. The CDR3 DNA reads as TGTGCCAGCAGTCTACTAGTTCATCAGGGCAGGGAGAGAGATACGCAGTATTTT. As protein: CASSLLVHQGRERDTQYF.

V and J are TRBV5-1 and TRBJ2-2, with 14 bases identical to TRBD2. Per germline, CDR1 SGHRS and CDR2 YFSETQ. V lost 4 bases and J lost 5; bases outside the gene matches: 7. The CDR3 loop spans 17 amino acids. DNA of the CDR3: TGCGCCAGCAGCCCGGGACTAGCGGGAGAGCGGACCGGGGAGCTGTTTTTT. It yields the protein CASSPGLAGERTGELFF. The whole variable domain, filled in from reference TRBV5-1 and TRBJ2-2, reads KAGVTQTPRYLIKTRGQQVTLSCSPISGHRSVSWYQQTPGQGLQFLFEYFSETQRNKGNFPGRFSGRQFSNSRSEMNVSTLELGDSALYLCASSPGLAGERTGELFFGEGSRLTVL.

The DNA of the CDR3 is TGTGCCAGCAGTTCCACAGGGGATCCTGAAGCTTTCTTT. Translated: CASSSTGDPEAFF. The chain uses TRBV2 and TRBJ1-1; TRBD1 aligns across 7 bases. Germline V gene lookup returns CDR1 SNHLY and CDR2 FYNNEI. V trimming: 5 bases; J trimming: 6 bases; junction bases outside the gene matches: 6. The CDR3 has 13 amino acids.

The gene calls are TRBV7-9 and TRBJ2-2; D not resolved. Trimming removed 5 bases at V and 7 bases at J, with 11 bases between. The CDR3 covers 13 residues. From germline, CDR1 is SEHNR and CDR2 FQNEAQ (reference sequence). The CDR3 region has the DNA TGTGCCAGCAGCCCCCGGGTGGGCGGGGAGCTGTTTTTT. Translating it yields CASSPRVGGELFF.

Here the CDR3 DNA reads TGTGCCAGCAGCTCATCAGTCCCTAGCAGGAGGTACTACAATGAGCAGTTCTTC. Its protein product is CASSSSVPSRRYYNEQFF. The chain couples TRBV21-1 to TRBJ2-1; the tabulated D call, TRBD2, remains unverified against the DNA. TRBV21-1 is designated a pseudogene. The CDR3 is 18 residues long.

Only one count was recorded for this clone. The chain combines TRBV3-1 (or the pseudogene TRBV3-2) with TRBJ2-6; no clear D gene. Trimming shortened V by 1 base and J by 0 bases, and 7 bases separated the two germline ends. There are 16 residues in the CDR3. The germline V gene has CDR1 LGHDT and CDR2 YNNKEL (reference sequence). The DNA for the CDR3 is TGTGCCAGCAGCCAAGTAGGGCGCTCTGGGGCCAACGTCCTGACTTTC. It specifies CASSQVGRSGANVLTF.

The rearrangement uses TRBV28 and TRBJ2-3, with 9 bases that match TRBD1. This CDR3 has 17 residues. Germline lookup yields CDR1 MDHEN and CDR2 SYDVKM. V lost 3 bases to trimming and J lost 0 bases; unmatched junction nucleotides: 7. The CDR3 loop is CASSFSRDRASTDTQYF. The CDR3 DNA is TGTGCCAGCAGTTTCTCCCGGGACAGGGCTAGCACAGATACGCAGTATTTT.

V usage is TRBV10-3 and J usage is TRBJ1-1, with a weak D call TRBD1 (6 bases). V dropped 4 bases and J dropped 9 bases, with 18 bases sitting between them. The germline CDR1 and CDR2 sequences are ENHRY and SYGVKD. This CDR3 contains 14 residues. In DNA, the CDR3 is TGTGCCATCAGTGGAATAACAGGGCGACCGAAAGCTTTCTTT. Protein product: CAISGITGRPKAFF.

Here the CDR3 reads CAVGAGSYEQYF. The DNA of the CDR3 is TGTGCCGTAGGGGCAGGCTCCTACGAGCAGTACTTC. V and J are TRBV3-1 (or the pseudogene TRBV3-2) and TRBJ2-7; maybe TRBD1 (5 bases). Per germline, CDR1 LGHDT and CDR2 YNNKEL (reference sequence). The V end lost 11 bases, the J end lost 0 bases, and 11 bases lay between the germline ends. The CDR3 sequence is 12 residues long.

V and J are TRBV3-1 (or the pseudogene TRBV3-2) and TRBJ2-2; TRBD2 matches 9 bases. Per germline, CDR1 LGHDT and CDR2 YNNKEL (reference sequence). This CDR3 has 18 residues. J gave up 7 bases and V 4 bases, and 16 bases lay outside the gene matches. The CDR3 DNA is TGTGCCAGCAGCCCCCGGGCGGGAGTAGCGGGAGAGGTCGGGGAGCTGTTTTTT. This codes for CASSPRAGVAGEVGELFF.

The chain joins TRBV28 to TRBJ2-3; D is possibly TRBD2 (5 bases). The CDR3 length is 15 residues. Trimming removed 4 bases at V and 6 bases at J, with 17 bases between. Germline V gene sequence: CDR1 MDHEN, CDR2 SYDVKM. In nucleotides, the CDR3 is TGTGCCAGCAGTTCGCCGGGAAGGCGCGGGGATACGCAGTATTTT. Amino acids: CASSSPGRRGDTQYF.

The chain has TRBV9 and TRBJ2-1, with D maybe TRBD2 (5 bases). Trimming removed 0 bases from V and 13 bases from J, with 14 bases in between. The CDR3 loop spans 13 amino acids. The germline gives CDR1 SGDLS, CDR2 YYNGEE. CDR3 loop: CASSVVDLGEQFF. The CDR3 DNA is TGTGCCAGCAGCGTAGTAGACTTGGGAGAACAGTTCTTC.

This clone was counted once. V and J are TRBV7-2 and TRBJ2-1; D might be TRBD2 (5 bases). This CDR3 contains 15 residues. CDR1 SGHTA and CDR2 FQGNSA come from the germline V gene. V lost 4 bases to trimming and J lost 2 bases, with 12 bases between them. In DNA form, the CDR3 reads TGTGCCAGCAGCTACTCACTAGGAACCTACAATGAGCAGTTCTTC. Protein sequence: CASSYSLGTYNEQFF.

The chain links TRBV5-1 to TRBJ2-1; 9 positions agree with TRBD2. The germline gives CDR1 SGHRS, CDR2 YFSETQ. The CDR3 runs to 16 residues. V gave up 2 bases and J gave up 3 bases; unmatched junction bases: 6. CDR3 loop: CASSFIAGVNYNEQFF. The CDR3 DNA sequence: TGCGCCAGCAGCTTCATAGCGGGAGTCAACTACAATGAGCAGTTCTTC. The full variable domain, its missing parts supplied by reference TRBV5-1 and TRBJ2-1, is KAGVTQTPRYLIKTRGQQVTLSCSPISGHRSVSWYQQTPGQGLQFLFEYFSETQRNKGNFPGRFSGRQFSNSRSEMNVSTLELGDSALYLCASSFIAGVNYNEQFFGPGTRLTVL.

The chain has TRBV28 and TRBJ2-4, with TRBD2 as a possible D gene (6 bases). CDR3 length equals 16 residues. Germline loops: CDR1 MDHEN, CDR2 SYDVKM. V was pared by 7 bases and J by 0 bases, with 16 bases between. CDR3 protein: CASTPPGELAKNIQYF. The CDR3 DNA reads TGTGCCAGCACCCCACCGGGAGAACTAGCCAAAAACATTCAGTACTTC.

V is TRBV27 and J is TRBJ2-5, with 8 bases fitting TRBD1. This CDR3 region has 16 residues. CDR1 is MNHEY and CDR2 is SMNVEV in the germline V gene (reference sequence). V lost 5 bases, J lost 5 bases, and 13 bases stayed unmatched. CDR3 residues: CASSPPWGTGSETQYF. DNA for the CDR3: TGTGCCAGCAGTCCGCCGTGGGGGACAGGCAGCGAGACCCAGTACTTC.

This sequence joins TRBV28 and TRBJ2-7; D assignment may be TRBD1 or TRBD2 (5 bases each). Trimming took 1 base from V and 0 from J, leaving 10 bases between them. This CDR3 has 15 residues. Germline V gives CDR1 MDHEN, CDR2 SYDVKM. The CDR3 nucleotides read TGTGCCAGCAGTTTATTCAGAGGGACCTCCTACGAGCAGTACTTC. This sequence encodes CASSLFRGTSYEQYF.

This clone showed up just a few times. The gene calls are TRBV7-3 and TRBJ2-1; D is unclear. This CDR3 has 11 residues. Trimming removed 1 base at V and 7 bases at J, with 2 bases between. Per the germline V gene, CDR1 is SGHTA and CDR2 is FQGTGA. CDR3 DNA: TGTGCCAGCAGCTTAAGTAATGAGCAGTTCTTC. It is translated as CASSLSNEQFF.

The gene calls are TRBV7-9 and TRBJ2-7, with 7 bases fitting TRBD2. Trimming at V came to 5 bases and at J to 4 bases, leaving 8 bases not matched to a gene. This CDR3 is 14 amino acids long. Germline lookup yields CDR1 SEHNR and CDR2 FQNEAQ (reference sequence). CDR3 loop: CASSPGGRVYEQYF. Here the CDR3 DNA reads TGTGCCAGCAGCCCCGGCGGGAGAGTTTACGAGCAGTACTTC.

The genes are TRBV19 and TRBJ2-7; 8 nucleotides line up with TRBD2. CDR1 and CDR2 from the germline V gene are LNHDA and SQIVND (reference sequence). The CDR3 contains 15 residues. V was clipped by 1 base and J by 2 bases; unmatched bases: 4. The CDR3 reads CASSIGLAQTYEQYF. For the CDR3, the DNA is TGTGCCAGTAGTATAGGACTAGCGCAAACCTACGAGCAGTACTTC.

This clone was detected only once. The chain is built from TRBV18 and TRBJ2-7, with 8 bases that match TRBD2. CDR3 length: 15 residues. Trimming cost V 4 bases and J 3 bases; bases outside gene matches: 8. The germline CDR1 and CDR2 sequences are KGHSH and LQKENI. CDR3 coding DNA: TGTGCCAGCTCACTAATGCTTAGCGGGAACTACGAGCAGTACTTC. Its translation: CASSLMLSGNYEQYF.

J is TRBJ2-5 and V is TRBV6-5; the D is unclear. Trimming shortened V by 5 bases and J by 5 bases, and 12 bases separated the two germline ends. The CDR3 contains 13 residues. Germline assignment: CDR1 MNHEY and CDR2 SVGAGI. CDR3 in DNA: TGTGCCAGCAGTCGTTCCCCACGGGAGACCCAGTACTTC. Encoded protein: CASSRSPRETQYF.

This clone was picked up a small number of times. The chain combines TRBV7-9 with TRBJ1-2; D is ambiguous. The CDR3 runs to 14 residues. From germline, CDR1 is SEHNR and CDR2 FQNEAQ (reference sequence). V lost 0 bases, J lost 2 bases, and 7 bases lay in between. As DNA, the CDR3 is TGTGCCAGCAGCTTAGCAGGACCAAACTATGGCTACACCTTC. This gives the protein CASSLAGPNYGYTF.

The CDR3 coding sequence is TGTGCCAGTAGTGCGCTAGCGGGGCAAGAGACCCAGTACTTC. It specifies CASSALAGQETQYF. This chain links TRBV19 with TRBJ2-5; 9 bases fit TRBD2. This CDR3 is 14 amino acids long. Germline-derived CDR1 and CDR2 are LNHDA and SQIVND (reference sequence). With V trimmed by 5 bases and J by 2 bases, 3 bases remained unmatched.